This T cell receptor beta chain was obtained from a study of CD8+CD57+ T cells in acquired aplastic anemia. In patients chosen for sequencing, flow cytometry had shown CD8+CD57+ cell expansion. This clonotype has a count of ten or more. The CDR3 is made up of 14 amino acids. V lost 0 bases and J 5 bases, leaving 10 bases between the germline ends. Germline V gene sequence: CDR1 KGHDR, CDR2 SFDVKD. The study profiled TCR beta VDJ and CDR3 using genomic DNA as template. Each CDR3 protein is one row after TCRdb ran MiXCR on the reads. Here the sample spans under 250,000 distinct CDR3 sequences, 60% to 80% being singletons.

This clonotype was sampled from a human donor with aplastic anemia. The chain has TRBV24-1 and TRBJ2-7; D unresolved. Sequences were obtained from sorted CD4+, CD8+, or CD8+CD57+ T cells (not recorded which) from PBMCs. CDR3 sequence: CATSDLTRPNEQYF. The CDR3 DNA reads TGTGCCACCAGTGATTTGACCAGGCCTAACGAGCAGTACTTC.